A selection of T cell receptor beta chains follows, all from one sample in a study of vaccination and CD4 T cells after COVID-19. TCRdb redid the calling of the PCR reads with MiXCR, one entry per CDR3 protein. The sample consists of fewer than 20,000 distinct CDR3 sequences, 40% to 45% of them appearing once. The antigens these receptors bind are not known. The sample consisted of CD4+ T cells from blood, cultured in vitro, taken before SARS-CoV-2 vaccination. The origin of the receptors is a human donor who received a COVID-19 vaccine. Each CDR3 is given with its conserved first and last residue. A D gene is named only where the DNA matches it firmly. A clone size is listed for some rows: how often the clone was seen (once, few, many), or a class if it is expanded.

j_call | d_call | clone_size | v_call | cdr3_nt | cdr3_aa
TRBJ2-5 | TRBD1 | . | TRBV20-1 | TGCAGTGCCGTAGAAACAGGGGACGGAGAGACCCAGTACTTC | CSAVETGDGETQYF
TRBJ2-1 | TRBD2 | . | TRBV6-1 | TGTGCCAGCGCCGGCACTAGCGGGGGGGCTCGCTACAATGAGCAGTTCTTC | CASAGTSGGARYNEQFF
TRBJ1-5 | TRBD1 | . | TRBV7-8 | TGTGCCAGCAGCTTAACCACAGGGGGATTGAATCAGCCCCAGCATTTT | CASSLTTGGLNQPQHF
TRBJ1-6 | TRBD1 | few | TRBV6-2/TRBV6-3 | TGTGCCAGCAGTTACTCGGGACAGGCCAATTCACCCCTCCACTTT | CASSYSGQANSPLHF
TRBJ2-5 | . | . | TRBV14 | TGTGCCAGCAGCCGACAGCTTCAAGAGACCCAGTACTTC | CASSRQLQETQYF
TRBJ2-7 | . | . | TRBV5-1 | TGCGCCAGCAGCCCCTCGGGGGGCCAAAGCTCCTACGAGCAGTACTTC | CASSPSGGQSSYEQYF
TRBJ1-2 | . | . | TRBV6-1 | . | CASSVVPGDSYEQYFGPGGYTF
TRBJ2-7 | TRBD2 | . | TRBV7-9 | TGTGCCAGCAGCTTACGAACTAGCGGGGACTCCTACGAGCAGTACTTC | CASSLRTSGDSYEQYF
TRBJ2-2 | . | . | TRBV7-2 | TGTGCCAGCAGCCTGAAGTTCGGTTCCGCCGAGGAGCTGTTTTTT | CASSLKFGSAEELFF
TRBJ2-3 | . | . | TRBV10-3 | TGTGCCATCAAGGGATCTTCGGCAATGGCAGATACGCAGTATTTT | CAIKGSSAMADTQYF
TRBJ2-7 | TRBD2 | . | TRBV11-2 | TGTGCCAGCAGCGGGACTAGCGGGAGCTACGAGCAGTACTTC | CASSGTSGSYEQYF
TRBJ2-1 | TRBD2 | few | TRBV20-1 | TGCAGTGCTAGAGGGGGACTAGACTACAATGAGCAGTTCTTC | CSARGGLDYNEQFF
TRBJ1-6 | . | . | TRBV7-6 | TGTGCCAGCAGCTTAGAGGGTAGGGATAATTCACCCCTCCACTTT | CASSLEGRDNSPLHF
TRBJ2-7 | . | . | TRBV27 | TGTGCCAGCAGTAAGGGGCTCGGGCGGTACGAGCAGTACTTC | CASSKGLGRYEQYF
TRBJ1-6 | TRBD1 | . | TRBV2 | TGTGCCAGCAGCTACTACAGGGGATGGACACCCCTCCACTTT | CASSYYRGWTPLHF
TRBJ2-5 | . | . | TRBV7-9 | TGTGCCAGCAGCTTAGATACGGGGTATCAAGAGACCCAGTACTTC | CASSLDTGYQETQYF
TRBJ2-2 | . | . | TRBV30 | TGTGCCTGGAGTGTTAGGGACCGGGCGAACACCGGGGAGCTGTTTTTT | CAWSVRDRANTGELFF
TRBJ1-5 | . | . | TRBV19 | TGTGCCAGTAGTGGCAGGGAAGGGAATCAGCCCCAGCATTTT | CASSGREGNQPQHF
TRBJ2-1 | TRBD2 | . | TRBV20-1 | TGCAGTGCCACGGGACTAGCGGGGTCCCGCTCCTACAATGAGCAGTTCTTC | CSATGLAGSRSYNEQFF
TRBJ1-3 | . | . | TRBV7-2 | TGTGCCAGCAGCTTAAGACAGAGCTCTGGAAACACCATATATTTT | CASSLRQSSGNTIYF
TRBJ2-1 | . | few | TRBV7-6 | TGTGCCAGCAGCTTAACTAGCAATGAGCAGTTCTTC | CASSLTSNEQFF
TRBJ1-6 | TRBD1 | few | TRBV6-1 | TGTGCCAGCCTACTGGGACAGGCAGATTCACCCCTCCACTTT | CASLLGQADSPLHF
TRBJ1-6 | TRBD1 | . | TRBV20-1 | TGCAGTGCTAGAGGGACAGGGGGCTCTCCTTTGGATATCCATTCACCCCTCCACTTT | CSARGTGGSPLDIHSPLHF
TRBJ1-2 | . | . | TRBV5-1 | TGCGCCAGCAGTATCCACCGCCCCAACTATGGCTACACCTTC | CASSIHRPNYGYTF
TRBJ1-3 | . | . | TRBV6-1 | TGTGCCAGCAGTGAGGCACCAAGGAACACCATATATTTT | CASSEAPRNTIYF
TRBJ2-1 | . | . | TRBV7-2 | TGTGCCAGCAGCTTAGACTCTGGGGCCTACAATGAGCAGTTCTTC | CASSLDSGAYNEQFF
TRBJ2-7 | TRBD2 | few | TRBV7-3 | TGTGCCAGCAGCTTAATTAGCGGGGGGGGCTACGAGCAGTACTTC | CASSLISGGGYEQYF
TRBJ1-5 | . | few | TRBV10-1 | TGCGCCAGCAGTGAGTCCGGGATCCGGGATCAGCCCCAGCATTTT | CASSESGIRDQPQHF
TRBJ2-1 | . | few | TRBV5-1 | TGCGCCAGCAGCTTAAGAGGTCCGGGTGGGGCTTACAATGAGCAGTTCTTC | CASSLRGPGGAYNEQFF
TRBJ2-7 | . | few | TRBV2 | TGTGCCAGCAGTGAGTTTCCCAGCGCCCCCTACGAGCAGTACTTC | CASSEFPSAPYEQYF
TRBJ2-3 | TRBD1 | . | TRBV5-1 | TGCGCCAGCAGCTGGCCGGGACAGGAGGGCACAGATACGCAGTATTTT | CASSWPGQEGTDTQYF
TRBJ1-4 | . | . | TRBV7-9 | TGTGCCAGCAGCTTATGGGAGACTAATGAAAAACTGTTTTTT | CASSLWETNEKLFF
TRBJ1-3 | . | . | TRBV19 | TGTGCCAGTAGGGTGGACGGCTTCTCTGGAAACACCATATATTTT | CASRVDGFSGNTIYF
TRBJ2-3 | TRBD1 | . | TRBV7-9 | TGTGCCAGCAGCCGAGGGGGCCGCACAGATACGCAGTATTTT | CASSRGGRTDTQYF
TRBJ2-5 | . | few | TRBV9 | TGTGCCAGCAGGGACGAGGGAGAGACCCAGTACTTC | CASRDEGETQYF
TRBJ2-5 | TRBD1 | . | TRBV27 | TGTGCCAGCAGTTATCGACAGGGTTTAACGACCCAGTACTTC | CASSYRQGLTTQYF
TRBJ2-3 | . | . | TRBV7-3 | TGTGCCAGCAGCTTATTTTCACGGCGGGGAGATACGCAGTATTTT | CASSLFSRRGDTQYF
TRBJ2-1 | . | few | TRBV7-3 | TGTGCCAGCAGCTCCACACCAGGGGCCAATGAGCAGTTCTTC | CASSSTPGANEQFF
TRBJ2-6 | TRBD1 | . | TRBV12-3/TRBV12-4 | TGTGCCAGCAGTTTCACAGGGGGCGGTGGGGCCAACGTCCTGACTTTC | CASSFTGGGGANVLTF
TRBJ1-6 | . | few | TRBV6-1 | TGTGCCAGCAGTGCGACAGGTGTTGGGTCACCCCTCCACTTT | CASSATGVGSPLHF
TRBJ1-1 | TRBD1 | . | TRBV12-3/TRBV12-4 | TGTGCCAGCAGACCCTCAGGGGGGAACACTGAAGCTTTCTTT | CASRPSGGNTEAFF
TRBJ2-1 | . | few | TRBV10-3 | TGTGCCATCAGAAGCAGGGGCCGACCTTCTAACAATGAGCAGTTCTTC | CAIRSRGRPSNNEQFF
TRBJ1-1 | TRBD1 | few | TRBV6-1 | TGTGCCAGCAGTGCAACAAACAGGGGCTACAACACTGAAGCTTTCTTT | CASSATNRGYNTEAFF
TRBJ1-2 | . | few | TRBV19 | TGTGCCAGTAGTTCGGACGGAGAAATCTATGGCTACACCTTC | CASSSDGEIYGYTF
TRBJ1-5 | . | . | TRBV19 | TGTGCCAGTAGTATAGACCACGGGGGGGATCAGCCCCAGCATTTT | CASSIDHGGDQPQHF
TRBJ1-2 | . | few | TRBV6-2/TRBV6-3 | TGTGCCAGCAGTACCCCGGGGGTGGCTGGCTACACCTTC | CASSTPGVAGYTF
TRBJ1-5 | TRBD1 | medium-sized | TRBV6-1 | TGTGCCCAACAGGGACAGATAGCCTATAGCAATCAGCCCCAGCATTTT | CAQQGQIAYSNQPQHF
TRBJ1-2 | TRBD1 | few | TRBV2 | TGTGCCAGCAATGGACAGGGGGTAGGCTACACCTTC | CASNGQGVGYTF
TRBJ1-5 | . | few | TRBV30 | TGTGCCTGGAATAAAGGGGGAAATCAGCCCCAGCATTTT | CAWNKGGNQPQHF
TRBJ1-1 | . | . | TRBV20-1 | TGCAGTGCTAGACCAATGAGTATGGGCCCGCGGGTGAACACTGAAGCTTTCTTT | CSARPMSMGPRVNTEAFF
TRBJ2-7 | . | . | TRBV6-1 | TGTGCCAGCAGTGAAGGGGGGCGGAACCGGCAGTACTTC | CASSEGGRNRQYF
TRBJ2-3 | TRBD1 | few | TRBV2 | TGTGCCAGCAGTGGGGGGACAGAAGGCACAGATACGCAGTATTTT | CASSGGTEGTDTQYF
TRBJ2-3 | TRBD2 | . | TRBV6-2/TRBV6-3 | TGTGCCAGCCGTTCCATCCCCCGGGGGGGCCTCGCAGATACGCAGTATTTT | CASRSIPRGGLADTQYF
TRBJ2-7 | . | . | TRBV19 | TGTGCCAGTAGTATTTTTCGGTCGGCGACGCACTACGAGCAGTACTTC | CASSIFRSATHYEQYF
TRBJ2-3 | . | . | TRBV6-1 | TGTGCCAGCAGACGGACCTTAGATACGCAGTATTTT | CASRRTLDTQYF
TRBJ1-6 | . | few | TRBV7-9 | TGTGCCAGCAGCATACAGGGCTATACCCATAATTCACCCCTCCACTTT | CASSIQGYTHNSPLHF
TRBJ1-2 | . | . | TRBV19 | TGTGCCAGTAGTATGGTAGGGGCGACCACCTATGGCTACACCTTC | CASSMVGATTYGYTF